This paragraph reports one T cell receptor beta chain. This clone appeared a few times. Its antigen target is currently unknown. The input lacks base qualities; no much larger clone sits a single base away. Participants in the prospective study were enrolled through a virtual design, were aged roughly 18 to 90 years, and lived in about 25 United States geographic areas. In the prospective study, participants were assigned to cohorts based on the clinical history participants reported in a screening survey and a study questionnaire. ImmuneRACE Cohort 3 recovered participants were defined by two consecutive negative NP/OP PCR tests, healthcare professional clearance, or symptom resolution. Each participant in the prospective study had whole blood, serum and a nasopharyngeal or oropharyngeal swab collected by mobile phlebotomists. Additional blood draws and questionnaires over a roughly two-month period could optionally be provided by prospective study participants. Blood samples from the prospective study were shipped frozen or at room temperature prior to DNA extraction.

The immunoSEQ Assay, a bias-controlled multiplex PCR, was used to amplify TCRbeta CDR3 regions from genomic DNA. In the authors' own workflow: The number of nucleated cells in each sample was estimated from the amplification of reference gene primers within the assay. Sequence reads were collapsed and filtered to measure the absolute abundance of every unique TCRbeta CDR3 rearrangement. Productive Simpson clonality was computed per sample as the square root of Simpson's diversity index over productive rearrangements. TCRdb re-hosts the immuneACCESS table, in-frame sequences only. Its copies lack some clones; in the studies checked, an unresolved V gene accounts for under half of them, and the cause for the rest is not known. V, J and clone size reflect that table, while D and trimming were determined from the DNA. This sample has 270,000 or so clones in its table, and roughly nine tenths of those were observed once. The ten largest clonotypes hold under 3% of the sample.

The germline V gene supplies CDR1 SGHVS and CDR2 FQNEAQ. The CDR3, cysteine through phenylalanine, is 14 amino acids long. CDR3 DNA is the only sequence kept; it has 42 bases, read in frame from the first base. V trim: 3 bases; J trim: 4 bases; unmatched bases: 5. This record comes from a study of blood T cell repertoires in COVID-19 (dated by TCRdb to the early 2020s). Turning to the overall study: Samples from collaborators originated in the United States, Italy and Spain and spanned both the acute and convalescent phases of COVID-19. The material from the prospective study consisted of cDNA or gDNA derived from T cells, B-cell-depleted T cells, or PBMCs. Subjects who had been exposed to COVID-19, were actively infected with it, or had recovered from it provided the deeply sampled blood TCRbeta repertoires that made up the dataset. The repertoires were released in a freely available public database meant as a resource for research on the immune response to SARS-CoV-2. Samples were obtained from the ongoing ImmuneRACE study (first 160 participants) and from 1,254 subjects provided by 6 global collaborators. The sample metadata nearly always contained a de-identified subject ID, COVID-19 status, age in years and sex. Where available, HLA class I and class II types were obtained from metadata supplied by the sample provider rather than from assay-based typing. Overall study outcomes, separate from this receptor: Clinical and demographic metadata were provided uncurated, with the amount varying by source and participant.

The sample taken for sequencing was PBMCs or T cells enriched from blood (not recorded which). This clonotype originated in a woman younger than 35 who had recovered from COVID-19. Rearrangement joined TRBV7-8 to TRBJ1-1, with 7 bases aligning to TRBD1. CDR3 protein: CASSFNRGGTEAFF. The nucleotide sequence is TGTGCCAGCAGCTTCAACAGGGGTGGCACTGAAGCTTTCTTT.